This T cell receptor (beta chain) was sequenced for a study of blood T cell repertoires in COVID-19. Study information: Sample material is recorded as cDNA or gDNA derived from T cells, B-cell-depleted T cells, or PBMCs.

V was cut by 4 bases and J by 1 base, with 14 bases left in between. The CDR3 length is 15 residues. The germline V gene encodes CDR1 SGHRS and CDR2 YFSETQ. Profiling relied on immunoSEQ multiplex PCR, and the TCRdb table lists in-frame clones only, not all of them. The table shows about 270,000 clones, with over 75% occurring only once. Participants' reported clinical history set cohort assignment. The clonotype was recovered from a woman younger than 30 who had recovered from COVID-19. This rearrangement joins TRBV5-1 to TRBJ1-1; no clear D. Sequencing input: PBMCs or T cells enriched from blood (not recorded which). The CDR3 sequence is CASSINGDTNTEAFF. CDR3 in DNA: TGCGCCAGCAGCATAAATGGCGACACGAACACTGAAGCTTTCTTT.